These 22 T cell receptor beta chains were all obtained from the same sample, sequenced in a study of memory CD4+ T cells and cytomegalovirus serostatus. The repertoire was sequenced with immunoSEQ multiplex PCR; TCRdb's copy has only in-frame clones and lacks some. The sample has tens of thousands of clones; over 80% are singletons. The sort gate was single viable CD3+CD4+CD8-CD45RO+ cells for memory CD4+ T cells. The sequencing sample was made of memory CD4+ T cells from blood. These receptors were obtained from an adult in good health and CMV-seronegative.

The rearrangement links TRBV28 to TRBJ2-2, with D uncertain. The CDR3 runs 17 residues. V dropped 5 bases and J dropped 0 bases, with 16 bases sitting between them. Germline CDR1 reads MDHEN; CDR2 reads SYDVKM. The CDR3 loop reads CASSRVAWGTNTGELFF. CDR3 nucleotide sequence: TGTGCCAGCAGTCGGGTCGCGTGGGGTACGAACACCGGGGAGCTGTTTTTT.

The gene calls are TRBV25-1 and TRBJ2-5; no reliable D call. Trimming took off 5 bases at V and 2 bases at J, with 12 bases between the two ends. Germline V CDR1 and CDR2: MGHDK, SYGVNS. The CDR3 contains 14 residues. The CDR3 is CASSRNGKQETQYF. The CDR3 nucleotides are TGTGCCAGCAGTCGGAACGGTAAACAAGAGACCCAGTACTTC.

V is TRBV6-5 and J is TRBJ1-5, with TRBD1 matching 8 bases. The CDR3 covers 14 residues. Per the germline V gene, CDR1 is MNHEY and CDR2 is SVGAGI. After removal of 5 bases from V and 8 bases from J, the junction contained 8 bases not matched to a gene. This CDR3 reads CASSPGQGWEPQHF. The DNA for the CDR3 is TGTGCCAGCAGTCCCGGACAGGGATGGGAGCCCCAGCATTTT.

This chain uses TRBV10-3 with TRBJ1-2; D not resolved. Germline V gene sequence: CDR1 ENHRY, CDR2 SYGVKD. This CDR3 comprises 14 residues. V was pared by 0 bases and J by 4 bases, with 9 bases between. The CDR3 sequence: CAISESEQLYGYTF. CDR3 coding DNA: TGTGCCATCAGTGAGTCGGAGCAGCTCTATGGCTACACCTTC.

The chain uses TRBV6-5 and TRBJ2-2; tentatively, D is TRBD2 (5 bases). Per germline, CDR1 MNHEY and CDR2 SVGAGI. The V gene lost 5 bases and the J gene lost 6 bases, with 7 bases spanning the gap. The CDR3 has 12 residues. The CDR3 region has the DNA TGTGCCAGCAGTGCGCGGGCCGGGGAGCTGTTTTTT. Protein sequence: CASSARAGELFF.

The rearrangement uses TRBV2 and TRBJ2-3; D perhaps matches TRBD2 (6 bases). The CDR3 spans 14 residues. Germline CDR1 SNHLY, CDR2 FYNNEI. V lost 5 bases and J 4 bases, leaving 13 bases between the germline ends. In nucleotides, the CDR3 is TGTGCCAGCAGTTCAAGGAGGGGCTCAGATACGCAGTATTTT. This gives the protein CASSSRRGSDTQYF.

The chain carries TRBV5-1 and TRBJ1-1, with 10 nucleotides matching TRBD1. CDR3 length: 16 amino acids. Losses at the gene ends were 4 bases for V and 5 bases for J; bases not matched to a gene: 11. Germline V gives CDR1 SGHRS, CDR2 YFSETQ. CDR3 coding DNA: TGCGCCAGCAGCATCACCGGGACAGGGGCGGTTACTGAAGCTTTCTTT. Its protein is CASSITGTGAVTEAFF.

The CDR3 spells CATSRDGDKISGYTF. The DNA of the CDR3 is TGTGCCACCAGCAGAGATGGGGACAAAATTTCAGGCTACACCTTC. The chain couples TRBV15 to TRBJ1-2, with D possibly matching TRBD1 (6 bases). This CDR3 comprises 15 residues. Trimming stripped 0 bases from V and 8 bases from J, with 16 bases between. The V gene's germline CDR1 is LNHNV and CDR2 YYDKDF (reference sequence).

The V gene is TRBV7-2, the J gene TRBJ1-2, with TRBD1 matching over 7 bases. The germline gives CDR1 SGHTA, CDR2 FQGNSA. This CDR3 spans 14 amino acids. The ends lost 1 base at V and 2 bases at J; junction bases unmatched: 1. CDR3 region: CASSLETGNYGYTF. The CDR3 DNA reads TGTGCCAGCAGCTTAGAGACAGGGAACTATGGCTACACCTTC.

The rearrangement uses TRBV30 and TRBJ1-3, with D tentatively TRBD1 (5 bases). There are 13 residues in the CDR3. Germline CDR1 and CDR2: GTSNPN and SVGIG (reference sequence). Trimming removed 8 bases at V and 0 bases at J, with 11 bases between. In nucleotides, the CDR3 is TGTGCCAGACGGCAGGGCTCTGGAAACACCATATATTTT. Its translation: CARRQGSGNTIYF.

This chain connects TRBV2 to TRBJ2-2, with 7 bases fitting TRBD1. The CDR3 contains 13 residues. Germline CDR1 is SNHLY and CDR2 is FYNNEI. With V trimmed by 6 bases and J by 4 bases, 2 bases remained unmatched. The CDR3 here is CASSSGGTGELFF. The DNA of the CDR3 is TGTGCCAGCAGCTCAGGGGGCACCGGGGAGCTGTTTTTT.

The rearrangement joins TRBV30 to TRBJ1-3; D unresolved. This CDR3 comprises 12 residues. Germline CDR1 and CDR2: GTSNPN and SVGIG (reference sequence). Trimming shortened V by 4 bases and J by 3 bases, and 7 bases separated the two germline ends. The CDR3 sequence: CAWIIGGNTIYF. The CDR3 nucleotides read TGTGCCTGGATCATCGGTGGAAACACCATATATTTT.

V gene TRBV11-3 combines with J gene TRBJ2-2; TRBD1 agrees at 8 bases. V gave up 5 bases and J gave up 1 base; unmatched junction bases: 3. Germline CDR1 is SGHNT and CDR2 is YENEEA. The CDR3 runs to 15 residues. The CDR3 protein is CASSPGQVNTGELFF. The CDR3 nucleotides read TGTGCCAGCAGCCCGGGACAGGTGAACACCGGGGAGCTGTTTTTT.

The chain employs TRBV6-7 and TRBJ1-1, with D possibly TRBD1 on 5 matching bases. TRBV6-7 qualifies as an ORF whose function is uncertain. The CDR3 has 13 residues. The V end was cut by 6 bases, the J end by 6 bases, with 14 bases between. The CDR3 spells CASSFRDLPEAFF. The DNA for the CDR3 is TGTGCCAGCAGCTTCAGGGATCTCCCTGAAGCTTTCTTT.

The rearrangement links TRBV6-5 to TRBJ2-7; 8 bases agree with TRBD1. V was pared by 4 bases and J by 4 bases, with 9 bases of the junction left unmatched. Germline V gene sequence: CDR1 MNHEY, CDR2 SVGAGI. This CDR3 comprises 15 residues. As DNA, the CDR3 is TGTGCCAGCAGTTCTGGACAGGGCCAGCTATACGAGCAGTACTTC. It translates to CASSSGQGQLYEQYF.

V gene TRBV7-3 combines with J gene TRBJ2-5; tentatively, D is TRBD1 (7 bases). Trimming shortened V by 5 bases and J by 2 bases, and 33 bases separated the two germline ends. Per germline, CDR1 SGHTA and CDR2 FQGTGA. The CDR3 extends over 21 amino acids. This chain's CDR3 is CASSPLSRQGRLAGRQETQYF. Written as DNA, the CDR3 is TGTGCCAGCAGCCCCCTCTCCAGACAGGGCCGGCTCGCGGGGAGACAAGAGACCCAGTACTTC.

This clone appeared a single time. The chain joins TRBV7-3 to TRBJ2-1; either TRBD1 or TRBD2 may fit D (5 bases each). Germline CDR1 and CDR2: SGHTA and FQGTGA. This CDR3 is 20 amino acids long. V dropped 5 bases and J dropped 4 bases, with 30 bases sitting between them. Here the CDR3 DNA reads TGTGCCAGCAGCCAGGGCCCCCAGACAGTGGGCTCGGGGCTATACAATGAGCAGTTCTTC. Translation gives CASSQGPQTVGSGLYNEQFF. The variable domain in full, with the rest retrieved from reference TRBV7-3 and TRBJ2-1, is GAGVSQTPSNKVTEKGKYVELRCDPISGHTALYWYRQSLGQGPEFLIYFQGTGAADDSGLPNDRFFAVRPEGSVSTLKIQRTERGDSAVYLCASSQGPQTVGSGLYNEQFFGPGTRLTVL.

Only one count was recorded for this clone. The chain recombines TRBV7-2 with TRBJ2-7; D ambiguous. Germline CDR1 is SGHTA and CDR2 is FQGNSA. CDR3 length: 12 amino acids. Trimming cost V 5 bases and J 6 bases, with 11 bases left between them. CDR3 sequence reads: CASSTYLGEQYF. CDR3 DNA sequence: TGTGCCAGCAGCACATACTTGGGCGAGCAGTACTTC.

The CDR3: CASSPGQFGGPTYNEQFF. The CDR3 coding sequence is TGTGCCAGCAGCCCAGGCCAGTTTGGGGGGCCTACCTACAATGAGCAGTTCTTC. The V gene is TRBV7-9, the J gene TRBJ2-1; D tentatively fits TRBD1 or TRBD2 (6 bases each). Germline CDR1 SEHNR, CDR2 FQNEAQ (reference sequence). Between the trimmed V and J ends, which lost 5 bases and 2 bases, there was a span of 22 bases. CDR3 length: 18 amino acids.

The chain links TRBV7-2 to TRBJ1-2, with D tentatively TRBD1 (5 bases). The V end was cut by 3 bases, the J end by 13 bases, with 18 bases between. CDR1 and CDR2 from the germline V gene are SGHTA and FQGNSA. The CDR3 loop spans 13 amino acids. This CDR3 reads CASSFAGTRSRTF. The CDR3 nucleotides are TGTGCCAGCAGCTTCGCCGGGACCCGAAGTCGCACCTTC.

The rearrangement links TRBV5-1 to TRBJ2-7; perhaps D is TRBD1 or TRBD2 (5 bases each). This CDR3 comprises 17 residues. V lost 2 bases and J 0 bases, leaving 18 bases between the germline ends. Germline V gene sequence: CDR1 SGHRS, CDR2 YFSETQ. The CDR3 protein is CASSFAGAGRISYEQYF. The CDR3 DNA sequence: TGCGCCAGCAGCTTTGCCGGGGCCGGACGAATCTCCTACGAGCAGTACTTC. Using reference TRBV5-1 and TRBJ2-7 for the parts outside the CDR3, the full variable domain is KAGVTQTPRYLIKTRGQQVTLSCSPISGHRSVSWYQQTPGQGLQFLFEYFSETQRNKGNFPGRFSGRQFSNSRSEMNVSTLELGDSALYLCASSFAGAGRISYEQYFGPGTRLTVT.

This rearrangement joins TRBV6-1 to TRBJ1-5; no definite D call. The germline V gene has CDR1 MNHNS and CDR2 SASEGT. Trimming pared 1 base from V and 2 bases from J, leaving 12 bases between. The CDR3 is 16 residues long. In DNA, the CDR3 is TGTGCCAGCAGTGAAGGGAGGGTAACGGGCAATCAGCCCCAGCATTTT. Protein sequence: CASSEGRVTGNQPQHF.